Included here is one T cell receptor beta chain sequence, with context. The antigen it binds to is not known. The sample holds no much larger clone one base away, and base qualities are not on file. The germline V gene (reference sequence) provides CDR1 GTSNPN and CDR2 SVGIG. Inclusive of the bounding cysteine and phenylalanine, the CDR3 is 13 residues long. Only the CDR3 region is kept as DNA, spanning 39 bases read in frame from base 1. The germline ends are 14 bases apart after V is trimmed by 2 bases and J by 6 bases. Moderately to severely active disease, a Clinical Activity Score of at least 3, a NOSPECS grade of at least 4, and a duration under 3 months were present in ophthalmopathy patients. Patients with uncontrolled infections, other autoimmune diseases, pregnancy or lactation were excluded. Diagnoses relied on clinical symptoms, serum thyroxine and TRAb, thyroid ultrasound and orbital computed tomography. PBMCs were separated from roughly 10 ml of fresh peripheral blood using Ficoll-Paque density gradient centrifugation. Total RNA was extracted with Trizol reagent, and quality was checked on an Agilent 2100 Bioanalyzer.

This sample is drawn from a study of T cells in Graves' hyperthyroidism and ophthalmopathy (dated by TCRdb to between 2017 and 2020). Study-level background: Peripheral blood samples were taken at initial diagnosis, before any treatment was given. After blood sampling, hyperthyroidism patients were treated with methimazole at a starting dose of 30 mg daily, and ophthalmopathy patients were treated with high-dose intravenous methylprednisolone. The 75 to 100 discovery patients were divided at random into training and test sets in a 7:3 ratio. In addition, the study compared T-cell repertoires in thyroid tissue and in blood from roughly six Graves' hyperthyroidism patients. An independent validation cohort of 18 to 20 hyperthyroidism patients and more than 15 patients who later progressed to ophthalmopathy tested prospective prediction of ophthalmopathy. TCR Vbeta CDR3 sequencing of 130 to 150 peripheral blood samples (over 40 ophthalmopathy, 75 or so hyperthyroidism and around 17 progressor patients) is reported in the paper. To identify TCR V-J signatures that set the groups apart, the researchers used a discovery cohort of 100 patients, made up of under 50 with Graves' ophthalmopathy and 57 with stable Graves' hyperthyroidism. Results the study describes overall, beyond this receptor: In validation, the model predicted progression to ophthalmopathy a median of roughly 6.5 months before onset, with approximately 70% sensitivity and around 76% specificity. A model built on a 13 V-J signature distinguished ophthalmopathy from stable hyperthyroidism, reaching 87.88% sensitivity and 81% to 83% specificity in cross-validation and 80%/75% in testing. No statistical method was used to fix the sample size in advance, and group allocation was not hidden from the investigators. Most expanded thyroid clonotypes (frequency above 0.001) were also detected in blood, a finding suggesting that blood repertoires may reflect thyroid immune responses.

Amplification of TCR beta CDR3 regions was carried out from RNA transcripts. A first-round RT-PCR of the TCR CDR3 used the HTBI primer set with the Qiagen OneStep RT-PCR kit. Libraries were constructed in a second round of multiplex PCR, after which size selection and purification were performed. The libraries were sequenced on an Illumina HiSeq2000 using paired-end 100 bp reads. As for how the authors treated the data: SOAPnuke was used to process the raw data, with reads discarded if the reads contained adapters or uncalled bases, had a mean Phred below 15, or lacked an exact constant-primer or identifier match. COPE v1.2.5 was used to merge the high-quality paired reads, and each unique nucleotide sequence was defined as a clonotype. Clonotypes were aligned to IMGT TRBV, TRBD and TRBJ reference segments using MiTCR v1.1. Analysis was restricted to V-J combinations with a frequency above 0.0001, which covered roughly 99% of repertoires. The TCS score was defined as F50 (clonal expansion) divided by E x V (chaos), with BLOSUM62-based TCRdist calculated between CDR3 peptides within each V-J. Welch's t-statistics and random forest reduced 500 to 650 V-J features to 10 to 15, which were used in a naive Bayes classifier (R e1071). TCRdb reprocessing: public reads trimmed at Q25 with fastp, clones called with MiXCR, in-frame beta chains kept. Entries that share a CDR3 protein sequence are merged under the most common genes and DNA. These V and J calls rely on TCRdb rather than the paper's analysis. For this sample the table gives hundreds of thousands of distinct CDR3 sequences, of which 22% were detected only once. The ten largest make up under 55% of the sample.

The chain links TRBV30 with TRBJ2-7; the D gene cannot be named for sure. What was sequenced was blood. The TCR sequence derives from an older woman with Graves' ophthalmopathy. DNA sequence: TGTGCCTGGAGTATGATGCCTGGACCCGAGCAGTACTTC. Its translation is CAWSMMPGPEQYF.